This T cell receptor (beta chain) was retrieved from a study of blood T cell repertoires in COVID-19. Participants reported their clinical history, and cohort assignment relied on those reports. Clones were sequenced by immunoSEQ multiplex PCR, and TCRdb holds only the in-frame ones, with some missing. The table includes around 130,000 clones, approximately 86% detected once. Trimming took 5 bases from V and 4 from J; bases not matched to a gene: 3. The CDR3 totals 13 residues. Looked up from germline, CDR1 is SGHAT and CDR2 is FQNNGV. V gene TRBV11-2 combines with J gene TRBJ1-1; 8 positions agree with TRBD1. Input material: PBMCs or T cells enriched from blood (not recorded which). The sequence derives from a woman aged 50 to 60 who had recovered from COVID-19. CDR3: CASSADRGTEAFF. CDR3 nucleotide sequence: TGTGCCAGCAGCGCAGACAGGGGCACTGAAGCTTTCTTT.